The subject of this entry is one T cell receptor (beta chain). Trimming took 3 bases from V and 3 from J, leaving 22 bases between them. The CDR3 totals 18 residues. Germline lookup yields CDR1 KGHSH and CDR2 LQKENI. This sample is part of a study of blood T cell repertoires in COVID-19. Methods used by the authors: Amplified reference gene primers provided the basis for estimating nucleated cell counts. Produced via immunoSEQ multiplex PCR; TCRdb's table is partial and in-frame only. The D gene and trimming were derived from the DNA, and the V and J assignments and clone size from that table. The sample shows about 390,000 clones, about 89% of them seen only once.

V and J are TRBV18 and TRBJ2-3; the D gene is possibly TRBD1 (5 bases). The sequence came from a woman aged 60-70 years with COVID-19, enrolled during active disease. Sequenced sample: peripheral blood. CDR3: CASSPNTPRQLITDTQYF. The DNA for the CDR3 is TGTGCCAGCTCACCGAATACCCCCAGACAGCTAATTACAGATACGCAGTATTTT. Full variable domain (remainder filled in from reference TRBV18 and TRBJ2-3): NAGVMQNPRHLVRRRGQEARLRCSPMKGHSHVYWYRQLPEEGLKFMVYLQKENIIDESGMPKERFSAEFPKEGPSILRIQQVVRGDSAAYFCASSPNTPRQLITDTQYFGPGTRLTVL.